This T cell receptor beta chain appears in the sequencing data of a study of neurological immune-mediated disorders. Study results and limitations: One related-CDR3 cluster, found by phylogenetic grouping, held repertoires of 18 of 34 multiple sclerosis patients and is a possible signature.

This clonotype has ten or more counts. The target antigen is unknown. Preparation of the unsorted libraries drew on 2 million PBMCs stored at -80 C. As for the cDNA, it was generated by 5'RACE with 10-nucleotide random UMIs. TCRdb used MiXCR to reprocess the 5' RACE reads, holding one entry per CDR3 protein. Counted here are some 41,000 distinct CDR3 sequences, roughly 2.5% occurring once; the ten biggest clones make up about 12%. The source material was PBMCs. This sequence was found in a man aged 25 to 40 with multiple sclerosis.

This chain's CDR3 is CASSQAANYGYTF. The CDR3 DNA is TGTGCCAGCAGCCAAGCGGCTAACTATGGCTACACCTTC. This chain links TRBV3-1 with TRBJ1-2; D uncertain. The length of the CDR3 is 13 residues. Deletions cut 1 base from V and 0 bases from J, with 3 bases between. The germline CDR1 and CDR2 sequences are LGHDT and YNNKEL (reference sequence).